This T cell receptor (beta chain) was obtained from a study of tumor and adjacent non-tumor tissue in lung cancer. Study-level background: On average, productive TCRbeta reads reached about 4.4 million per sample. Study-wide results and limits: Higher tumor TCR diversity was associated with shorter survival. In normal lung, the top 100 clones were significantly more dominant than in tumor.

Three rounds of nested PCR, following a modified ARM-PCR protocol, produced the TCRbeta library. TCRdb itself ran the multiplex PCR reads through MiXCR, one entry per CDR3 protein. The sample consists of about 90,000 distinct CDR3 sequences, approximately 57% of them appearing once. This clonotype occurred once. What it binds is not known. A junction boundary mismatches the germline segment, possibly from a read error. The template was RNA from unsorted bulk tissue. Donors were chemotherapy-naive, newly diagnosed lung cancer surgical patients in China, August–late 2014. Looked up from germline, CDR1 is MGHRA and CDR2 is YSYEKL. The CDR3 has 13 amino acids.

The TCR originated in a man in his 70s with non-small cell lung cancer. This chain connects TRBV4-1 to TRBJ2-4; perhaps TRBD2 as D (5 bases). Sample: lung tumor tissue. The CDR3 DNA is TGCGCCAGCAGTCAAGACCCGGGGAACACTCAGTACTTC. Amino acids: CASSQDPGNTQYF.